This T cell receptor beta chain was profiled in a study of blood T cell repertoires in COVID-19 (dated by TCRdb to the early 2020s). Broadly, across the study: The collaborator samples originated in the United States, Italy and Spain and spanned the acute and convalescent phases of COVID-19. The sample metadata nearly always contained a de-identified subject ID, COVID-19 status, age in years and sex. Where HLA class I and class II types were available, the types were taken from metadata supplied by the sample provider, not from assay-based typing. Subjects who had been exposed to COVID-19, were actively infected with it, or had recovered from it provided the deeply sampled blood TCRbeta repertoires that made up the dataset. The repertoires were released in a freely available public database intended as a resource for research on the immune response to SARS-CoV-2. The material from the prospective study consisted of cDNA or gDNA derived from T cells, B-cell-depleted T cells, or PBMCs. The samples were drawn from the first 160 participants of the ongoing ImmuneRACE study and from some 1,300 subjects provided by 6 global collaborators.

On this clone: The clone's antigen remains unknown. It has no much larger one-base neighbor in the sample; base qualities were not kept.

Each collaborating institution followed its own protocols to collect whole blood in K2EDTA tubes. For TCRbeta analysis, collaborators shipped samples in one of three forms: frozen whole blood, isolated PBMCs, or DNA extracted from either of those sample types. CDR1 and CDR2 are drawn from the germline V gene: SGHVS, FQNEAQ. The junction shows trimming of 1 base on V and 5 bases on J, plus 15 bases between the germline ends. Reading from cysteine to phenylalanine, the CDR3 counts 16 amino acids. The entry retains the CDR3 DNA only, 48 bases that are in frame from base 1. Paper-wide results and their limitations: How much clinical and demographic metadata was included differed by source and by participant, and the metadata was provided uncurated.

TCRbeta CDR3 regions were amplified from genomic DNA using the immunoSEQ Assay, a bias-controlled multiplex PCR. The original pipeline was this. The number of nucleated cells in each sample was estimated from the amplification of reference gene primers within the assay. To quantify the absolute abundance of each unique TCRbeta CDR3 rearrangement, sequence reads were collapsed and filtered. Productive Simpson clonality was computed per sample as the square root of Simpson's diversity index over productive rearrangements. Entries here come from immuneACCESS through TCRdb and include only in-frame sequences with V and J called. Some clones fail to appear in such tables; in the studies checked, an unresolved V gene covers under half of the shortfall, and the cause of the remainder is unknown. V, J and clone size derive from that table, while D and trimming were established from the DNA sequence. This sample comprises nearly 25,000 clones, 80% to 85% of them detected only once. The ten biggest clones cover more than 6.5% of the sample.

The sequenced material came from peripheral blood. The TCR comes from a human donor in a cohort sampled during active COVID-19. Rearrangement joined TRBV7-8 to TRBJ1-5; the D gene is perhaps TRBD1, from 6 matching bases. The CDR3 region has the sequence CASSLDRGGGDQPQHF. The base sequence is TGTGCCAGCAGCTTAGATCGGGGAGGGGGGGATCAGCCCCAGCATTTT.